This T cell receptor (beta chain) was obtained from a study of blood T cells in healthy people across ages. Sample donors were healthy Caucasian individuals that came from Russia, aged 6 to 90. Only a few counts were recorded for this clonotype. A second 7 to 11 cycle PCR used barcoded and J-beta primers. No fewer than 2.5 million CDR3-containing paired-end reads came from each sample. TCRdb fed the 5' RACE reads into MiXCR, producing one record per CDR3 protein. The table has approximately 1.5 million distinct CDR3 sequences, 42% seen once. The CDR3 spans 17 residues. Germline V gene sequence: CDR1 MGHDK, CDR2 SYGVNS. Trimming stripped 3 bases from V and 2 bases from J, with 14 bases between.

The chain is built from TRBV25-1 and TRBJ2-6, with D possibly called TRBD1 or TRBD2 (5 bases each). Source material: blood. This clonotype was obtained from a woman aged 18 to 35 in good health. CDR3 residues: CASSDTQGAPGANVLTF. In DNA form, the CDR3 reads TGTGCCAGCAGTGATACTCAGGGAGCCCCTGGGGCCAACGTCCTGACTTTC.